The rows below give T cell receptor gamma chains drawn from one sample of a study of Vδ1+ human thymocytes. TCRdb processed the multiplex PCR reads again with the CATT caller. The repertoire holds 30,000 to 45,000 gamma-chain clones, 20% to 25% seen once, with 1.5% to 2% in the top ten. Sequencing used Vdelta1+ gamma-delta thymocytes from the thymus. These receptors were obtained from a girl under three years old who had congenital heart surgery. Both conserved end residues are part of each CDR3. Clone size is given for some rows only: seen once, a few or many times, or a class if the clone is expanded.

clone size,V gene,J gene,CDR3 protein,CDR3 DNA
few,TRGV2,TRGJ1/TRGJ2,CATWEHSNYYKKLF,TGTGCCACCTGGGAGCATTCGAATTATTATAAGAAACTCTTT
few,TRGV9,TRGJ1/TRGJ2,CALWGVKGNYYKKLF,TGTGCCTTGTGGGGGGTAAAAGGGAATTATTATAAGAAACTCTTT
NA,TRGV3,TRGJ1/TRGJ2,CATWDRPGCGYKKLF,TGTGCCACCTGGGACAGGCCCGGGTGTGGATATAAGAAACTCTTT
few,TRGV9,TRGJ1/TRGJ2,CALWEISRNKKLF,TGTGCCTTGTGGGAGATCTCAAGGAATAAGAAACTCTTT
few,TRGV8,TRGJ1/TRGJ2,CATWGSYYKKLF,TGCGCCACCTGGGGAAGTTATTATAAGAAACTCTTT
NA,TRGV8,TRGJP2,CATWDNQSSDWIKTF,TGTGCCACCTGGGATAATCAGAGTAGTGATTGGATCAAGACGTTT
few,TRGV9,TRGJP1,CALWEVTGAWFKIF,TGTGCCTTGTGGGAGGTGACGGGTGCGTGGTTCAAGATATTT
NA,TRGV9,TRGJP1,CALWEVQGSWFEIF,TGTGCCTTGTGGGAGGTGCAAGGAAGTTGGTTCGAGATATTT
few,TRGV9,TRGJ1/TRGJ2,CALWEAPPIRRRDGKKLF,TGTGCCTTGTGGGAGGCCCCGCCAATCCGCCGCCGCGACGGTAAGAAACTCTTT
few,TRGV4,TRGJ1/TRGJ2,CATWDVGYKKLF,TGTGCCACCTGGGATGTAGGGTATAAGAAACTCTTT
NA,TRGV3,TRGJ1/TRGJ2,CATWDRKPYYKKLF,TGTGCCACCTGGGACAGGAAGCCTTATTATAAGAAACTCTTT
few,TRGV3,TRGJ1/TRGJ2,CATWGKIYYKKLF,TGTGCCACCTGGGGAAAGATTTATTATAAGAAACTCTTT
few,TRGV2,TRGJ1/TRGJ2,CATWDGPNFYKKLF,TGTGCCACCTGGGACGGCCCAAATTTTTATAAGAAACTCTTT
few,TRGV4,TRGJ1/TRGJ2,CATWDGLKKLF,TGTGCCACCTGGGATGGGCTCAAGAAACTCTTT
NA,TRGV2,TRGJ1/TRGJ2,CATWDGLLGDYKKLF,TGTGCCACCTGGGACGGGCTTTTGGGGGATTATAAGAAACTCTTT
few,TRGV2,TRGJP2,CATWDGRSDWIKTF,TGTGCCACCTGGGACGGGCGGTCCGATTGGATCAAGACGTTT
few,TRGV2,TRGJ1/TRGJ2,CATWDGGGYKKLF,TGTGCCACCTGGGACGGCGGGGGGTATAAGAAACTCTTT
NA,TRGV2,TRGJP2,CATWDGPPSSDWIKTF,TGTGCCACCTGGGACGGACCACCTAGTAGTGATTGGATCAAGACGTTT
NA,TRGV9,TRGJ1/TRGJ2,CALWEALSNYYKKLF,TGTGCCTTGTGGGAGGCGCTGTCGAATTATTATAAGAAACTCTTT
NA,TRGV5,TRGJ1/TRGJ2,CATRDNHKLF,TGTGCCACCCGGGACAATCATAAACTCTTT
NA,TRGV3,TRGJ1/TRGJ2,CATWDRPFYSGYYKKLF,TGTGCCACCTGGGACAGGCCGTTTTACTCTGGGTATTATAAGAAACTCTTT
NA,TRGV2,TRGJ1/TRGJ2,CATWDGKRKLF,TGTGCCACCTGGGACGGTAAACGGAAACTCTTT
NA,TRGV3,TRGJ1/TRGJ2,CATWASNYYKKLF,TGTGCCACCTGGGCATCCAATTATTATAAGAAACTCTTT
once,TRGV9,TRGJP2,CALWEAVPPGVVYSDWIKTF,TGTGCCTTGTGGGAAGCCGTACCACCAGGGGTAGTCTATAGTGATTGGATCAAGACGTTC
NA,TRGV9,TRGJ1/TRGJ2,CALWEEERVYYKKLF,TGTGCCTTGTGGGAGGAAGAACGGGTGTATTATAAGAAACTCTTT
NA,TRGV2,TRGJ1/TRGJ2,CATWDGPLYYKKLF,TGTGCCACCTGGGACGGGCCACTTTATTATAAGAAACTCTTT
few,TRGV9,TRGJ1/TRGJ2,CALWEVLGLF,TGTGCCTTGTGGGAGGTGCTAGGGCTCTTT
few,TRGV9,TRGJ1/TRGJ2,CALWDPGSYKKLF,TGTGCCTTGTGGGACCCAGGGAGTTATAAGAAACTCTTT
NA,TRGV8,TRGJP,CATWAYLSRELGKKIKVF,TGTGCCACCTGGGCATACCTTAGCCGAGAGTTGGGCAAAAAAATCAAGGTATTT
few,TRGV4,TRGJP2,CATWDGLNSSDWIKTF,TGTGCCACCTGGGATGGACTGAATAGTAGTGATTGGATCAAGACGTTT
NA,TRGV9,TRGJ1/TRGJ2,CALWEMKKVRYYKKLF,TGTGCCTTGTGGGAGATGAAGAAGGTTCGTTATTATAAGAAACTCTTT
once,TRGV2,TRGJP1,CATWDAGGTGWFKIF,TGTGCCACCTGGGACGCCGGAGGCACTGGTTGGTTCAAGATATTT
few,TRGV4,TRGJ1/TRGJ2,CATWDGPSKKLF,TGTGCCACCTGGGATGGGCCTTCCAAGAAACTCTTT
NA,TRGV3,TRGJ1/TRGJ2,CATWDRRSYYKKLF,TGTGCCACCTGGGACAGGCGAAGCTATTATAAGAAACTCTTT
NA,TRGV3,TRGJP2,CATWDRRDSSDWIKTF,TGTGCCACCTGGGACAGGCGTGATAGTAGTGATTGGATCAAGACGTTT
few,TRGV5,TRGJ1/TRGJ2,CATWDRPENYYKKLF,TGTGCCACCTGGGACAGACCCGAGAATTATTATAAGAAACTCTTT
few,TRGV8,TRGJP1,CATWTGGWFKIF,TGTGCCACCTGGACCGGGGGTTGGTTCAAGATATTT
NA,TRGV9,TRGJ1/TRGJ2,CALWGSFGRYKKLF,TGTGCCTTGTGGGGGAGCTTTGGTCGGTATAAGAAACTCTTT
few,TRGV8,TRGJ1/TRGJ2,CATWGQNYYKKLF,TGTGCCACCTGGGGCCAAAATTATTATAAGAAACTCTTT
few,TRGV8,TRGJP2,CATWPYAPSDWIKTF,TGTGCCACCTGGCCCTATGCGCCTAGTGATTGGATCAAGACGTTT
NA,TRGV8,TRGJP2,CATWARPLSSDWIKTF,TGTGCCACCTGGGCTCGACCGCTAAGTAGTGATTGGATCAAGACGTTT
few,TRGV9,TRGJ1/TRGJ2,CALWDLGSSKKLF,TGTGCCTTGTGGGATTTAGGTTCATCGAAGAAACTCTTT
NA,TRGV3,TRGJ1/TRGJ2,CATWDRLEKKLF,TGTGCCACCTGGGACAGGCTGGAAAAGAAACTCTTT
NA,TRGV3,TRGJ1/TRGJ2,CATWDRPLPEYKKLF,TGTGCCACCTGGGACAGGCCCCTCCCGGAGTATAAGAAACTCTTT
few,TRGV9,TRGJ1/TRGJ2,CALWNAQDYKKLF,TGTGCCTTGTGGAATGCCCAGGATTATAAGAAACTCTTT
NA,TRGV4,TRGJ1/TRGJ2,CATWDGLSFHYKKLF,TGTGCCACCTGGGATGGGCTATCGTTTCATTATAAGAAACTCTTT
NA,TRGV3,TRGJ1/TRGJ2,CATWDRRKTENYYKKLF,TGTGCCACCTGGGACAGGAGGAAGACGGAGAATTATTATAAGAAACTCTTT
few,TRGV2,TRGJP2,CATWDGRLSDWIKTF,TGTGCCACCTGGGACGGGAGGCTTAGTGATTGGATCAAGACGTTT
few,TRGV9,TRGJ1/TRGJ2,CALWESEGYKKLF,TGTGCCTTGTGGGAATCGGAGGGATATAAGAAACTCTTT
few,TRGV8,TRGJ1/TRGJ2,CATWDSDKKLF,TGTGCCACCTGGGACTCGGATAAGAAACTCTTT